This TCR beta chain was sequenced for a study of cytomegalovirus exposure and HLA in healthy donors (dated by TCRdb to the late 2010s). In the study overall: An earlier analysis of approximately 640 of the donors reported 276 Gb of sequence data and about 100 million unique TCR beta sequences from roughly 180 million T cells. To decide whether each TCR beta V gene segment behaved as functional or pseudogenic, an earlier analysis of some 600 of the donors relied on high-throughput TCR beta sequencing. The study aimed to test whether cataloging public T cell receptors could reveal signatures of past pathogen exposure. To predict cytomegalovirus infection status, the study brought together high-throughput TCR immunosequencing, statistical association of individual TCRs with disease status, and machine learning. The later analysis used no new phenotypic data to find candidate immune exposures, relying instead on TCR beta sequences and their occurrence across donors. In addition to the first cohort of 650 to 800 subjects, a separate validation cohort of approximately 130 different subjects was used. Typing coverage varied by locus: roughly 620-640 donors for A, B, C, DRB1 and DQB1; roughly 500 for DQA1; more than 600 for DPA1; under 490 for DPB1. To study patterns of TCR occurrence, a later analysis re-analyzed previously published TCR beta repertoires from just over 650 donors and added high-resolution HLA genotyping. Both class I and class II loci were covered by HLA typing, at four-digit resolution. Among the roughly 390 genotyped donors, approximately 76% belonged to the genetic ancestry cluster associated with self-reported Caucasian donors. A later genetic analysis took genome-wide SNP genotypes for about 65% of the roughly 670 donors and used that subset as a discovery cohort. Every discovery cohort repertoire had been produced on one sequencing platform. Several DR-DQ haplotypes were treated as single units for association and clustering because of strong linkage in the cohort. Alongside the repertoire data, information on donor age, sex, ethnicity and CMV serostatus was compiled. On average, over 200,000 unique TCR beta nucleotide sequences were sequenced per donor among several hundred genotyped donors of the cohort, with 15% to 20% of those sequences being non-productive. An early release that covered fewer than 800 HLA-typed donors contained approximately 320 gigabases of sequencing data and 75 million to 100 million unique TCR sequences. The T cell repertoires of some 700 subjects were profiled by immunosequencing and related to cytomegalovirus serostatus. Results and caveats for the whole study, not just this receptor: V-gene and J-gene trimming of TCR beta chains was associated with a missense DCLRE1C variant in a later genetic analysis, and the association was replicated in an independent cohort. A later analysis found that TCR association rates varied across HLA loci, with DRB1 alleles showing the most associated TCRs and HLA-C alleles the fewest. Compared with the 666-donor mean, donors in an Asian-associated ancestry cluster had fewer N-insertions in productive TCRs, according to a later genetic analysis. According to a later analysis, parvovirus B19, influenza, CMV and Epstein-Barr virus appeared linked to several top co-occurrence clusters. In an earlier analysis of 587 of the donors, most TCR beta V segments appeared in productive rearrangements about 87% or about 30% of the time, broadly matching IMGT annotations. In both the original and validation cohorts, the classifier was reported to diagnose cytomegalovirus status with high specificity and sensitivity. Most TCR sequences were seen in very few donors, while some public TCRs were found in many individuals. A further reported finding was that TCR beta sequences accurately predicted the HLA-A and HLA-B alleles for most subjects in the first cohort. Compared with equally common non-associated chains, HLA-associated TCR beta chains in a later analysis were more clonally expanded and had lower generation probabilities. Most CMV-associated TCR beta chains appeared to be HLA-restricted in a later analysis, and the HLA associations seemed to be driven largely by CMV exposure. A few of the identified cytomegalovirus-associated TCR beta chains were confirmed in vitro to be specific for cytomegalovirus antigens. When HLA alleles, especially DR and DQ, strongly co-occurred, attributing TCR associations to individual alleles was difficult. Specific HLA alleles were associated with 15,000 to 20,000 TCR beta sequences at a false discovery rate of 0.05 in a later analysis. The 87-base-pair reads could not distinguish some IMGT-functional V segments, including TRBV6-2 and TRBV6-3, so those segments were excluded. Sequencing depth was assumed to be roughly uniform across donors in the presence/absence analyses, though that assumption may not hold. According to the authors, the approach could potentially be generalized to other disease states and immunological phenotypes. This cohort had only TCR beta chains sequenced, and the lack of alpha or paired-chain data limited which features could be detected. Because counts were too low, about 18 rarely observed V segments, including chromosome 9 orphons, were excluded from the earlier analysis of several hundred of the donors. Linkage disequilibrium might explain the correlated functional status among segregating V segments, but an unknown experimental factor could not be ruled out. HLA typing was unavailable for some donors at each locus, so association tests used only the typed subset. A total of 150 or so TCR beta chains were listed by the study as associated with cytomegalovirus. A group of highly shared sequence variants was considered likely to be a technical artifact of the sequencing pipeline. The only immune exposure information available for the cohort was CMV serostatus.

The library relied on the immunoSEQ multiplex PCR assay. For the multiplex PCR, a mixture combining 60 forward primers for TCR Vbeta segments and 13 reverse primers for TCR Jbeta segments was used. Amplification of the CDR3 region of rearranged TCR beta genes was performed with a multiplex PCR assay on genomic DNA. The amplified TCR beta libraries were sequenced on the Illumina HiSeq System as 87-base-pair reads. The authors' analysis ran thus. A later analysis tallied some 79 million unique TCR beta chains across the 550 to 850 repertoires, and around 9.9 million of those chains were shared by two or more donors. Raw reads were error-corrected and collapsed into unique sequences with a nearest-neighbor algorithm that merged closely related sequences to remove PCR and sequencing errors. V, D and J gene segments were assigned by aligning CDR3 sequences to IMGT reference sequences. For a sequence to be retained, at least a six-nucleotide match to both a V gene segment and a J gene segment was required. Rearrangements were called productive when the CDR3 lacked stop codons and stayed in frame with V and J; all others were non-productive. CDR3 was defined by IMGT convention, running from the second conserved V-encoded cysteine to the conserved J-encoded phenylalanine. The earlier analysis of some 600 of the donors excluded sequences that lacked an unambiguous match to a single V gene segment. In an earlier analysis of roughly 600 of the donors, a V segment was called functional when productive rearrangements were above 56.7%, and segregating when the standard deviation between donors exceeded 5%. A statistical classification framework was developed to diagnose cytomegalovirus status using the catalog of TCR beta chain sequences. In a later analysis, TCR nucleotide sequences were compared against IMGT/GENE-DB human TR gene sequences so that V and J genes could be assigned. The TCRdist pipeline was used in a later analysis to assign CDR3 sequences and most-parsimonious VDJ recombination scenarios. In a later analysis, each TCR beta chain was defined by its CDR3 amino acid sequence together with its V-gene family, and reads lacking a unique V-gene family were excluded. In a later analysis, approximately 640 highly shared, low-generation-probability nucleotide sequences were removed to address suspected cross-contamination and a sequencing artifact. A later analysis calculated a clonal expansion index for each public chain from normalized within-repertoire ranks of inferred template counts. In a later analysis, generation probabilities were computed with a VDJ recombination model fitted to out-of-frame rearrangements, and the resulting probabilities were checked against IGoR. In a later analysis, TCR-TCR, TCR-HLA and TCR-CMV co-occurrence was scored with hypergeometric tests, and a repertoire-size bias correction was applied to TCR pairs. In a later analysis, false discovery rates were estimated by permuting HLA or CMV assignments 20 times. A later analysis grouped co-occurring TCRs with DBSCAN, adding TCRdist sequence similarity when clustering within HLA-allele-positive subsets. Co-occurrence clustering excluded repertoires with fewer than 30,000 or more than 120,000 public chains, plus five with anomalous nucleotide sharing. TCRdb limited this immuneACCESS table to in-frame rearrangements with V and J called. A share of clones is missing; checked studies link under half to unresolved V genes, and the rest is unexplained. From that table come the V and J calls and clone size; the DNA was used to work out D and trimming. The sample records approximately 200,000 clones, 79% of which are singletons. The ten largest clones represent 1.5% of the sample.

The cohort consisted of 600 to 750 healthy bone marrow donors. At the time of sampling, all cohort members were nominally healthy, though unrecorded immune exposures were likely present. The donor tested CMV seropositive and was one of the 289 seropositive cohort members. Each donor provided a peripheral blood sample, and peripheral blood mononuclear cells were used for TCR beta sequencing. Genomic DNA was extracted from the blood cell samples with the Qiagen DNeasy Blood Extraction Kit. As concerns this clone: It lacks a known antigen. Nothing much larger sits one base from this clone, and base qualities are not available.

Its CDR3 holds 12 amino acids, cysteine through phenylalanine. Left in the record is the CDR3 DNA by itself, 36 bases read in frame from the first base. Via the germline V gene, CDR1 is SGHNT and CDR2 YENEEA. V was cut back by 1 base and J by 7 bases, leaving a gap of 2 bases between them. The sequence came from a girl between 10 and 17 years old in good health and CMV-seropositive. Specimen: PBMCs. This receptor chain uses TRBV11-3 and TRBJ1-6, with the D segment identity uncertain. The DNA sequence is TGTGCCAGCAGCTTAGCGAATTCACCCCTCCACTTT. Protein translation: CASSLANSPLHF.